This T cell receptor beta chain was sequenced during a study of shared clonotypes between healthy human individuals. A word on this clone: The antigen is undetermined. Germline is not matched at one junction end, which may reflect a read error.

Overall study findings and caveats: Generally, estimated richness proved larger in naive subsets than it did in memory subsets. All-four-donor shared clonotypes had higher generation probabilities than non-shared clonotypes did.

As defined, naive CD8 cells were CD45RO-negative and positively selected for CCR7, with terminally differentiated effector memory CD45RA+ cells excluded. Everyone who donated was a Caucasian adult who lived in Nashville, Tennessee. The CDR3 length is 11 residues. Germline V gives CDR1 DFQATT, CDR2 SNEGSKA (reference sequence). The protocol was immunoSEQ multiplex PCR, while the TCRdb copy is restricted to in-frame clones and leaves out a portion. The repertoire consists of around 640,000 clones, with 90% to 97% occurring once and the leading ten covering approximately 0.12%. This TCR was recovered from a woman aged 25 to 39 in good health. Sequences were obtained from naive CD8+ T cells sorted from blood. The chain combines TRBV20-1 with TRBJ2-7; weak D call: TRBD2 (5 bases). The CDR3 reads CSAREAPSLEF. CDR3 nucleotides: TGCAGTGCTAGAGAGGCCCCCTCACTAGAATTC.